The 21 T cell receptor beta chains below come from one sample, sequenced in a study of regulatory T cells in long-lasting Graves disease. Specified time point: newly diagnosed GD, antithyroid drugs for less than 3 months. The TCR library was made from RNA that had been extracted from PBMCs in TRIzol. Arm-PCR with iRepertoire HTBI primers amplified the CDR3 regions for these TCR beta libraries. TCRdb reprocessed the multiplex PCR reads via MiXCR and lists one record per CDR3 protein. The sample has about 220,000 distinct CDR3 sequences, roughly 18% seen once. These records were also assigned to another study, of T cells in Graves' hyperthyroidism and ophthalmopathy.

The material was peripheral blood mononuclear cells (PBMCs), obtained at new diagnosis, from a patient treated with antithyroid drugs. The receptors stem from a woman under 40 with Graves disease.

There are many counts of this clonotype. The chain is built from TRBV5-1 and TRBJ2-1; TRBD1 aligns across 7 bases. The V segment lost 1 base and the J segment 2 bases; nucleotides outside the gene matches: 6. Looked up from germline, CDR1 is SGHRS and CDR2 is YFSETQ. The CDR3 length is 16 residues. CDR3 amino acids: CASSLRPGGPYNEQFF. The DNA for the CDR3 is TGCGCCAGCAGCTTGAGACCAGGGGGTCCCTACAATGAGCAGTTCTTC.

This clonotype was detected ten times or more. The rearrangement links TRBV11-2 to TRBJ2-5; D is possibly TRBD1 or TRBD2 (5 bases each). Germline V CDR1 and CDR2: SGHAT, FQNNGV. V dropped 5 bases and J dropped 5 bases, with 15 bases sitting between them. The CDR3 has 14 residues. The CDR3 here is CASSPQGPGETQYF. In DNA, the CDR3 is TGTGCCAGCAGCCCCCAGGGACCTGGGGAGACCCAGTACTTC. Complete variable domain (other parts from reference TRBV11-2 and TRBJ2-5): EAGVAQSPRYKIIEKRQSVAFWCNPISGHATLYWYQQILGQGPKLLIQFQNNGVVDDSQLPKDRFSAERLKGVDSTLKIQPAKLEDSAVYLCASSPQGPGETQYFGPGTRLLVL.

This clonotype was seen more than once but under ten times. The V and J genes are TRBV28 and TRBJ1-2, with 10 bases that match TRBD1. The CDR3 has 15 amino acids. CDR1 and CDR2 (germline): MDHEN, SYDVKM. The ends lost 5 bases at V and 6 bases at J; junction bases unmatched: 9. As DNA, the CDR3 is TGTGCCAGCAGTCCACCGACAGGGGGCGTTGATGGCTACACCTTC. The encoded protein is CASSPPTGGVDGYTF.

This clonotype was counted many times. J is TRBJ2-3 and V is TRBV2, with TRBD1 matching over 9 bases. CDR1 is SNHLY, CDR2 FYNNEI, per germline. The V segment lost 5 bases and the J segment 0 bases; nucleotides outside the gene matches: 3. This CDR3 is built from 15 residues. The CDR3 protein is CASSYRGLSTDTQYF. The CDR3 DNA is TGTGCCAGCAGTTACAGGGGGCTTAGCACAGATACGCAGTATTTT.

The CDR3 region has the DNA TGCGCCAGCAGCTCAAACCCAGGGTACACTGAAGCTTTCTTT. Its protein product is CASSSNPGYTEAFF. The chain uses TRBV5-1 and TRBJ1-1; D is possibly TRBD1 (5 bases). V dropped 3 bases and J dropped 3 bases, with 12 bases sitting between them. Germline loops: CDR1 SGHRS, CDR2 YFSETQ. The CDR3 has 14 residues.

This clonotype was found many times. CDR3 DNA: TGTGCCAGCAGGTTGACAGGGTTTGATACGCAGTATTTT. This sequence encodes CASRLTGFDTQYF. The chain combines TRBV6-1 with TRBJ2-3, with 7 bases that match TRBD1. The junction had 6 bases not matched to a gene; V was cut back by 6 bases and J by 6 bases. Looked up from germline, CDR1 is MNHNS and CDR2 is SASEGT. The CDR3 has 13 amino acids.

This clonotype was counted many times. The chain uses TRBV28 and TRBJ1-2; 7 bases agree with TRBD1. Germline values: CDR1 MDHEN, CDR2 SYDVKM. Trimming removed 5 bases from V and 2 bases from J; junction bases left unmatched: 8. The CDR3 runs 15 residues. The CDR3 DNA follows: TGTGCCAGCAGTCCCCACAGGGGCAACAACTATGGCTACACCTTC. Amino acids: CASSPHRGNNYGYTF.

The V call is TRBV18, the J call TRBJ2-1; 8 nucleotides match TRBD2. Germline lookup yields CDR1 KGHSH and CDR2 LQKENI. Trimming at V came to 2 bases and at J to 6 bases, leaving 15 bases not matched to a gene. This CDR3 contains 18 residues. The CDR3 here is CASSPSPAGGLGRNEQFF. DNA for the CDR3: TGTGCCAGCTCACCAAGTCCGGCGGGGGGACTGGGGCGCAATGAGCAGTTCTTC.

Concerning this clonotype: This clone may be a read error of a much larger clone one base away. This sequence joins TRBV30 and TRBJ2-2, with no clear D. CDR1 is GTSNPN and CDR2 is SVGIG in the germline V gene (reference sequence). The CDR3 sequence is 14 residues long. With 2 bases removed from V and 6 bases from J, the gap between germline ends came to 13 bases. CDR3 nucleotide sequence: TGTGCCTGGAGTTTGGTCACTGGCGCCGGGGAGCTGTTTTTT. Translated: CAWSLVTGAGELFF.

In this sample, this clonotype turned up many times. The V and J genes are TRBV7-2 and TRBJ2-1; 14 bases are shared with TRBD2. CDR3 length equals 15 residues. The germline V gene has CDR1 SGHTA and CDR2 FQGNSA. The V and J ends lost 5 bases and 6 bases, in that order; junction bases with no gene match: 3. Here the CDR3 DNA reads TGTGCCAGCAGCAGGACTAGCGGGGGGACCAATGAGCAGTTCTTC. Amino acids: CASSRTSGGTNEQFF.

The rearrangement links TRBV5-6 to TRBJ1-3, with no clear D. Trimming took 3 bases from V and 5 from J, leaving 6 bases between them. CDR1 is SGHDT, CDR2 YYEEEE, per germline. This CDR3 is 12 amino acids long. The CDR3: CASSSLRNTIYF. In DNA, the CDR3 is TGTGCCAGCAGCTCTCTCAGAAACACCATATATTTT.

CDR3 protein: CASSYSIWSRWNEKLFF. The CDR3 DNA sequence: TGTGCCAGCAGTTACTCGATTTGGAGTCGATGGAATGAAAAACTGTTTTTT. The J gene is TRBJ1-4, the V gene TRBV6-2 or TRBV6-3; D gene ambiguous. Germline V CDR1 and CDR2: MNHEY, SVGEGT. V gave up 0 bases and J gave up 5 bases, with 16 bases separating them. CDR3 size: 17 residues.

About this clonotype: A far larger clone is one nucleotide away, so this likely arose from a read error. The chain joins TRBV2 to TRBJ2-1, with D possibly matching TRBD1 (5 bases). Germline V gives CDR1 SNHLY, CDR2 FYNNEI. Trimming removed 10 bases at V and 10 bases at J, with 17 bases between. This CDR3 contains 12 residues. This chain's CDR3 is CATGSQGYEQFF. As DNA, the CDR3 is TGTGCCACAGGCTCCCAGGGCTACGAGCAGTTCTTC. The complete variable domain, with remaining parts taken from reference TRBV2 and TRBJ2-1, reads EPEVTQTPSHQVTQMGQEVILRCVPISNHLYFYWYRQILGQKVEFLVSFYNNEISEKSEIFDDQFSVERPDGSNFTLKIRSTKLEDSAMYFCATGSQGYEQFFGPGTRLTVL.

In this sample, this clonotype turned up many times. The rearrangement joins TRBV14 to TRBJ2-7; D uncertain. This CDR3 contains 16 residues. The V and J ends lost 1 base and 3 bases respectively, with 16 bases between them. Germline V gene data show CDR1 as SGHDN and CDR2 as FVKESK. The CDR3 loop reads CASSQVYSIGYYEQYF. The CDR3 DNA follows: TGTGCCAGCAGCCAAGTGTACAGTATCGGCTACTACGAGCAGTACTTC. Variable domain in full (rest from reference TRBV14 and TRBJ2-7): EAGVTQFPSHSVIEKGQTVTLRCDPISGHDNLYWYRRVMGKEIKFLLHFVKESKQDESGMPNNRFLAERTGGTYSTLKVQPAELEDSGVYFCASSQVYSIGYYEQYFGPGTRLTVT.

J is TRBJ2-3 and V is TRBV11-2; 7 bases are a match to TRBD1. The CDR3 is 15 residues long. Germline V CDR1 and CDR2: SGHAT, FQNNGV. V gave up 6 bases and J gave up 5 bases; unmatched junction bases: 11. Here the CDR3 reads CASRASLQGKDTQYF. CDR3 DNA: TGTGCCAGCAGAGCATCTCTACAGGGGAAAGATACGCAGTATTTT.

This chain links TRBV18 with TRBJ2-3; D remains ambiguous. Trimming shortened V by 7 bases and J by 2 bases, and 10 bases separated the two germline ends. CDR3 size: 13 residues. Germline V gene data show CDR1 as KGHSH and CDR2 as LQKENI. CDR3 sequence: CASYPGSTDTQYF. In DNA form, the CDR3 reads TGTGCCAGCTATCCGGGCTCCACAGATACGCAGTATTTT.

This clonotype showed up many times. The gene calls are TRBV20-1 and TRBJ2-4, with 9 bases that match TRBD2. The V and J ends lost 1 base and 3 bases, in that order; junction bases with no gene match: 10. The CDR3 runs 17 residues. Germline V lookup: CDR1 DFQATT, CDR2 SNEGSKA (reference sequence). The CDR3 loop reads CSARGGSGSGGKNIQYF. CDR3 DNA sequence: TGCAGTGCTAGAGGGGGTAGCGGGAGCGGTGGCAAAAACATTCAGTACTTC.

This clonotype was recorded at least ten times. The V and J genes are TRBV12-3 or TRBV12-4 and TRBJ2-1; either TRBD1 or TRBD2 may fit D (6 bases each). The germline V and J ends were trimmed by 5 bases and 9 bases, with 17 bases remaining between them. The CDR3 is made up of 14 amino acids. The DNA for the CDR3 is TGTGCCAGCAGTGGGGGGCGCGTAGGGTTTGAGCAGTTCTTC. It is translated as CASSGGRVGFEQFF.

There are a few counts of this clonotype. CDR3: CASSYQPGRRGYEQYF. The CDR3 DNA follows: TGTGCCAGCAGTTACCAACCGGGGCGTCGGGGTTACGAGCAGTACTTC. The J gene is TRBJ2-7, the V gene TRBV28, with D perhaps assigned TRBD1 or TRBD2 (5 bases each). Germline CDR1 reads MDHEN; CDR2 reads SYDVKM. With 4 bases removed from V and 4 bases from J, the gap between germline ends came to 20 bases. This CDR3 has 16 amino acids.

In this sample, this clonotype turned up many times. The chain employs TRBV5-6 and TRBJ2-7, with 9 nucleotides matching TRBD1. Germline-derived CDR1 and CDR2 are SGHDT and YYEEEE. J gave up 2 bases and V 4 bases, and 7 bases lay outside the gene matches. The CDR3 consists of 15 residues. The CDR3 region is CASSIRGTGTYEQYF. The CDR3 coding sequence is TGTGCCAGCAGCATACGCGGGACAGGGACCTACGAGCAGTACTTC.

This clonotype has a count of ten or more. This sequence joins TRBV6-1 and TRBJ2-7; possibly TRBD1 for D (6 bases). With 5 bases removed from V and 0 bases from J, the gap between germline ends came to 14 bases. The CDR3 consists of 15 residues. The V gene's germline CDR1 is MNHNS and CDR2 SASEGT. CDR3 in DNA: TGTGCCAGCAGTAAAATTGGACAGTCCTCCTACGAGCAGTACTTC. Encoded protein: CASSKIGQSSYEQYF.